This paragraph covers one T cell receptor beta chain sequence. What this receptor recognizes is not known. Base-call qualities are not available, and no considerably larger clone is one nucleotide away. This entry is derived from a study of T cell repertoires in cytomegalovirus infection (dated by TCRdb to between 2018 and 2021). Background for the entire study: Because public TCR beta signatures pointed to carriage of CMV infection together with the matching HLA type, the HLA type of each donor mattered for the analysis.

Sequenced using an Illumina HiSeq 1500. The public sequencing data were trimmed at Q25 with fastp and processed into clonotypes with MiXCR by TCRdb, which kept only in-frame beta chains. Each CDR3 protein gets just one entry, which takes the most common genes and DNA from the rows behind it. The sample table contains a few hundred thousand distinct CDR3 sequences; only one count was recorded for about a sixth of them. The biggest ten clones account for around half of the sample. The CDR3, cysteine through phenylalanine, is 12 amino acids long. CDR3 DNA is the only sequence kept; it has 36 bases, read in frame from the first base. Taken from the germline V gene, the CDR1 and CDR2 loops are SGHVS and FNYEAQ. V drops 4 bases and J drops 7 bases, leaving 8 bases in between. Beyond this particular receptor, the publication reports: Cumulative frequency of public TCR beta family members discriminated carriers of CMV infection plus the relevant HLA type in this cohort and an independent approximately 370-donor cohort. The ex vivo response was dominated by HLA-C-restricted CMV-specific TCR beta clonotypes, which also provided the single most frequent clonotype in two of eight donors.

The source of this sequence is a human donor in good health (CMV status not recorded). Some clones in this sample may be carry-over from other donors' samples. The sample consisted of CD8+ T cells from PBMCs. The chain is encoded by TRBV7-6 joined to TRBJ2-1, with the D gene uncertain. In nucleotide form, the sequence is TGTGCCAGCAGCTCGGTCGGGAATGAGCAGTTCTTC. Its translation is CASSSVGNEQFF.